These 29 T cell receptor beta chains were all obtained from the same sample, sequenced in a study of metastatic and nonmetastatic thyroid tumors. No treatment of any kind had been given to any patient before thyroid surgery. MiXCR reprocessed the PCR reads for TCRdb. The sample has approximately 35,000 clones; under 40% are singletons. The sample consisted of tumor tissue. The receptors come from a female donor with papillary thyroid cancer or a benign thyroid nodule (not recorded which). Some clones in this sample may be carry-over from other donors' samples.

This sequence joins TRBV6-1 and TRBJ1-1; D is unresolved. V was clipped by 6 bases and J by 0 bases, with 14 bases between them. Germline-derived CDR1 and CDR2 are MNHNS and SASEGT. CDR3 length equals 15 residues. This chain's CDR3 is CASSFYGEMNTEAFF. CDR3 DNA sequence: TGTGCCAGCAGCTTTTACGGGGAAATGAACACTGAAGCTTTCTTT.

This clone was picked up a small number of times. The chain recombines TRBV12-3 or TRBV12-4 with TRBJ2-7, with 9 bases lining up with TRBD1. Trimming removed 6 bases from V and 3 bases from J; junction bases left unmatched: 9. The CDR3 has 15 residues. The CDR3 DNA follows: TGTGCCAGCAGCAACCCCGAGACAGGGGGCTACGAGCAGTACTTC. This translates into CASSNPETGGYEQYF.

This rearrangement joins TRBV5-1 to TRBJ1-6, with no clear D. V shed 0 bases and J shed 9 bases, with 13 bases lying between them. Germline lookup yields CDR1 SGHRS and CDR2 YFSETQ. CDR3 size: 15 residues. Here the CDR3 reads CASSLGVGEGSPLHF. In nucleotides, the CDR3 is TGCGCCAGCAGCTTGGGAGTGGGAGAAGGTTCACCCCTCCACTTT.

The CDR3 DNA reads TGTGCCAGTAGAAGGGGGGCTAGCGGGACTGCTTGGGCCAACGTCCTGACTTTC. Translated: CASRRGASGTAWANVLTF. The chain is built from TRBV19 and TRBJ2-6, with 9 bases lining up with TRBD2. Germline V CDR1 and CDR2: LNHDA, SQIVND (reference sequence). There are 18 residues in the CDR3. The trim removed 6 bases at V and 5 bases at J, leaving 14 bases unmatched.

The J gene is TRBJ1-2, the V gene TRBV30, with 7 bases aligning to TRBD1. With 3 bases clipped from V and 4 bases from J, the junction kept 8 bases outside the gene matches. CDR3 length equals 14 residues. Germline values: CDR1 GTSNPN, CDR2 SVGIG (reference sequence). The CDR3 DNA reads TGTGCCTGGAGGATGCATGGGACAGCCTATGGCTACACCTTC. It encodes CAWRMHGTAYGYTF.

This clone appeared a few times. The V call is TRBV27, the J call TRBJ1-5; 9 bases are a match to TRBD1. The CDR3 is 14 amino acids. The germline V gene has CDR1 MNHEY and CDR2 SMNVEV (reference sequence). The trim removed 6 bases at V and 9 bases at J, leaving 9 bases unmatched. CDR3 nucleotide sequence: TGTGCCAGCAGGGCGTACAGGGGGCAGGCGCCCCAGCATTTT. Translating it yields CASRAYRGQAPQHF.

This clone has only a few counts. The chain carries TRBV20-1 and TRBJ2-2; D gene ambiguous. V was trimmed by 6 bases and J by 3 bases, leaving 11 bases between them. The CDR3 runs 13 residues. Germline assignment: CDR1 DFQATT and CDR2 SNEGSKA (reference sequence). CDR3 DNA: TGCAGTGCGCAAAACAGCCACACCGGGGAGCTGTTTTTT. The encoded protein is CSAQNSHTGELFF.

The V call is TRBV5-1, the J call TRBJ2-1; D unclear. Trimming took 0 bases from V and 4 from J, leaving 8 bases between them. CDR1 and CDR2 from the germline V gene are SGHRS and YFSETQ. The CDR3 contains 14 residues. The CDR3 DNA follows: TGCGCCAGCAGCTTGGCCACCGAATACAATGAGCAGTTCTTC. Translating it yields CASSLATEYNEQFF. Full variable domain (outside the CDR3, taken from reference TRBV5-1 and TRBJ2-1): KAGVTQTPRYLIKTRGQQVTLSCSPISGHRSVSWYQQTPGQGLQFLFEYFSETQRNKGNFPGRFSGRQFSNSRSEMNVSTLELGDSALYLCASSLATEYNEQFFGPGTRLTVL.

Concerning this clone: A much larger clone differs by one base, so this may be a read error. The chain couples TRBV11-2 to TRBJ1-3; 7 bases are shared with TRBD1. CDR3 length: 17 residues. Germline lookup yields CDR1 SGHAT and CDR2 FQNNGV. With 5 bases clipped from V and 4 bases from J, the junction kept 14 bases outside the gene matches. The CDR3 is CASSHREPGGSGNTIYF. The CDR3 bases are TGTGCCAGCAGCCACCGGGAGCCAGGGGGATCCGGAAACACCATATATTTT.

This clone was detected only a few times. The V gene is TRBV2, the J gene TRBJ1-6; D gene unclear. The CDR3 is 13 residues long. V lost 10 bases to trimming and J lost 8 bases, with 15 bases between them. CDR1 is SNHLY and CDR2 is FYNNEI in the germline V gene. In nucleotides, the CDR3 is TGTGCCACCATCATGGAAAAGGATTCACCCCTCCACTTT. Protein sequence: CATIMEKDSPLHF. The full variable domain, in which reference TRBV2 and TRBJ1-6 provide the parts outside the CDR3, is EPEVTQTPSHQVTQMGQEVILRCVPISNHLYFYWYRQILGQKVEFLVSFYNNEISEKSEIFDDQFSVERPDGSNFTLKIRSTKLEDSAMYFCATIMEKDSPLHFGNGTRLTVT.

V usage is TRBV20-1 and J usage is TRBJ2-7; 13 bases agree with TRBD2. Germline V gives CDR1 DFQATT, CDR2 SNEGSKA (reference sequence). CDR3 length: 15 residues. J was trimmed by 1 base and V by 3 bases; bases with no gene match: 3. The CDR3 bases are TGCAGTGCTAGGGTGGGACTAGCGGGATCCTACGAGCAGTACTTC. Its translation: CSARVGLAGSYEQYF.

DNA for the CDR3: TGTGCCAGCAGTTACCGGCAGGACAACTATGGCTACACCTTC. Translated, it gives CASSYRQDNYGYTF. The J gene is TRBJ1-2, the V gene TRBV6-2 or TRBV6-3, with D hard to call. There are 14 residues in the CDR3. The germline gives CDR1 MNHEY, CDR2 SVGEGT. V was cut by 2 bases and J by 2 bases, with 9 bases left in between.

This chain joins TRBV20-1 and TRBJ2-7; TRBD2 matches 13 bases. The CDR3 spans 15 residues. Germline V CDR1 and CDR2: DFQATT, SNEGSKA (reference sequence). The trim removed 3 bases at V and 7 bases at J, leaving 9 bases unmatched. CDR3 sequence reads: CSASLLAGGPWEQYF. The CDR3 bases are TGCAGTGCTAGCTTACTAGCGGGGGGGCCGTGGGAGCAGTACTTC.

This clone was observed a handful of times. The rearrangement joins TRBV6-2 or TRBV6-3 to TRBJ1-4; a possible D gene is TRBD1 (6 bases). Deletions cut 2 bases from V and 10 bases from J, with 17 bases between. The CDR3 covers 15 residues. Germline values: CDR1 MNHEY, CDR2 SVGEGT. In nucleotides, the CDR3 is TGTGCCAGCAGTTACCCGGACAGCCCGCGGGGAAAACTGTTTTTT. It encodes CASSYPDSPRGKLFF.

This clone was seen ten or more times. The genes are TRBV19 and TRBJ1-1; TRBD1 aligns across 7 bases. The germline CDR1 and CDR2 sequences are LNHDA and SQIVND (reference sequence). The CDR3 contains 13 residues. J lost 1 base, V lost 6 bases, and 2 bases had no gene match. CDR3 loop: CASRQGQNTEAFF. CDR3 sequence (DNA): TGTGCCAGTAGACAGGGGCAGAACACTGAAGCTTTCTTT.

This clone was counted between two and nine times. This chain uses TRBV6-1 with TRBJ1-2, with D perhaps matching TRBD1 (6 bases). Per the germline V gene, CDR1 is MNHNS and CDR2 is SASEGT. This CDR3 comprises 13 residues. Trimming pared 5 bases from V and 6 bases from J, leaving 13 bases between. The CDR3 loop reads CASSPGVVDGYTF. The CDR3 DNA reads TGTGCCAGCAGTCCAGGGGTCGTTGATGGCTACACCTTC.

A few counts support this clone. CDR3 sequence (DNA): TGTGCCAGCAGTTTCGGGGGAGGTTTTGGCTACACCTTC. Translation gives CASSFGGGFGYTF. The V gene is TRBV28, the J gene TRBJ1-2; D perhaps matches TRBD1 (5 bases). Germline V gene data show CDR1 as MDHEN and CDR2 as SYDVKM. This CDR3 has 13 amino acids. V lost 3 bases and J lost 7, with 12 bases in between.

The chain is built from TRBV5-1 and TRBJ2-3; 7 bases are a match to TRBD1. The germline CDR1 and CDR2 sequences are SGHRS and YFSETQ. V was clipped by 0 bases and J by 4 bases; unmatched bases: 5. The CDR3 runs to 15 residues. The CDR3 here is CASSLGGRGPDTQYF. The CDR3 DNA reads TGCGCCAGCAGCTTGGGAGGTAGGGGGCCAGATACGCAGTATTTT.

The sample holds a few counts of this clone. This chain joins TRBV2 and TRBJ2-2; 8 nucleotides agree with TRBD1. This CDR3 is 15 amino acids long. J was trimmed by 1 base and V by 11 bases; bases with no gene match: 9. Germline V lookup: CDR1 SNHLY, CDR2 FYNNEI. DNA for the CDR3: TGTGCCGCCCCGAGGGGGACAGGGAACACCGGGGAGCTGTTTTTT. This encodes CAAPRGTGNTGELFF.

In its sample, this clone ranks as large. The rearrangement joins TRBV10-3 to TRBJ2-7; 7 bases agree with TRBD1. The trim removed 5 bases at V and 3 bases at J, leaving 7 bases unmatched. Germline assignment: CDR1 ENHRY and CDR2 SYGVKD. The length of the CDR3 is 14 residues. In DNA form, the CDR3 reads TGTGCCATCAGTAAAGGACAGGAGAGCTACGAGCAGTACTTC. It yields the protein CAISKGQESYEQYF.

This clone has ten or more counts. The chain uses TRBV2 and TRBJ2-2, with TRBD2 identical over 9 bases. In germline, CDR1 is SNHLY, CDR2 FYNNEI. This CDR3 has 16 residues. V shed 6 bases, J shed 4 bases, and the junction held 9 bases outside the gene matches. CDR3 nucleotides: TGTGCCAGCAGGATAAGTAGCGGGAGTGGCACCGGGGAGCTGTTTTTT. It yields the protein CASRISSGSGTGELFF.

CDR3 coding DNA: TGTGCCTGGAGTCCTCCGAGGGTCCGGGACGCGCAGTACTTC. It is translated as CAWSPPRVRDAQYF. This chain connects TRBV30 to TRBJ2-7; D is tentatively TRBD1 or TRBD2 (5 bases each). This CDR3 has 14 amino acids. The V gene's germline CDR1 is GTSNPN and CDR2 SVGIG (reference sequence). Trimming shortened V by 2 bases and J by 9 bases, and 20 bases separated the two germline ends.

The rearrangement joins TRBV6-1 to TRBJ2-7; 10 nucleotides align to TRBD1. From germline, CDR1 is MNHNS and CDR2 SASEGT. The trim removed 1 base at V and 5 bases at J, leaving 8 bases unmatched. This CDR3 region has 16 residues. DNA of the CDR3: TGTGCCAGCAGTGAAGGATTCGGACAGGGGGTCCACGAGCAGTACTTC. This encodes CASSEGFGQGVHEQYF.

This clone turned up a few times. The genes are TRBV6-1 and TRBJ1-5; no clear D. The CDR3 runs to 16 residues. V shed 3 bases and J shed 3 bases, with 15 bases lying between them. CDR1 is MNHNS, CDR2 SASEGT, per germline. The CDR3, as DNA: TGTGCCAGCAGTGAGAGGCCGGACTATATCAATCAGCCCCAGCATTTT. Its protein product is CASSERPDYINQPQHF.

The chain links TRBV4-1 to TRBJ2-7, with D perhaps matching TRBD2 (5 bases). The CDR3 contains 14 residues. Germline lookup yields CDR1 MGHRA and CDR2 YSYEKL. The V gene lost 5 bases and the J gene lost 6 bases, with 17 bases spanning the gap. DNA of the CDR3: TGCGCCAGCAGCTTGAGGGATCAACCCAGCGAGCAGTACTTC. Amino acid sequence: CASSLRDQPSEQYF.

V gene TRBV7-9 combines with J gene TRBJ2-1; D is undetermined. Trimming cost V 7 bases and J 1 base, with 8 bases left between them. The CDR3 is made up of 13 amino acids. Germline V gene sequence: CDR1 SEHNR, CDR2 FQNEAQ (reference sequence). This chain's CDR3 is CASKEDSYNEQFF. The CDR3 DNA follows: TGTGCCAGCAAGGAAGATTCCTACAATGAGCAGTTCTTC.

V gene TRBV28 combines with J gene TRBJ2-7, with D hard to call. The CDR3 has 15 amino acids. V lost 5 bases, J lost 3 bases, and 17 bases lay in between. Per the germline V gene, CDR1 is MDHEN and CDR2 is SYDVKM. The CDR3 DNA follows: TGTGCCAGCAGTCCCATGAGGTCGAACGACTACGAGCAGTACTTC. Its protein product is CASSPMRSNDYEQYF.

J is TRBJ1-1 and V is TRBV5-1; D may be TRBD1 (5 bases). Germline V gene lookup returns CDR1 SGHRS and CDR2 YFSETQ. V was clipped by 1 base and J by 4 bases, with 14 bases between them. The CDR3 loop spans 15 amino acids. CDR3 amino acids: CASSLLPGEFTEAFF. The CDR3 nucleotides are TGCGCCAGCAGCTTGTTACCGGGGGAATTCACTGAAGCTTTCTTT.

This clone was counted only a few times. CDR3 nucleotides: TGTGCCAGCAGTTCGACGGTCTACGAGCAGTACTTC. Translated: CASSSTVYEQYF. The chain carries TRBV28 and TRBJ2-7; no firm D call. The germline V and J ends were trimmed by 4 bases and 3 bases, with 7 bases remaining between them. CDR1 MDHEN and CDR2 SYDVKM come from the germline V gene. This CDR3 contains 12 residues.